The 11 T cell receptor beta chains presented below share a single source sample, sequenced in a study of beta chain features in type 1 diabetes. Expressed TCRB transcripts were sequenced because the entire RNA isolate underwent reverse transcription. The method was immunoSEQ multiplex PCR; TCRdb's version includes in-frame clones alone and lacks a portion of them. This sample has approximately 200,000 clones; 9.6% occur once, and the top ten carry under 0.035%. The specimen was naive CD4+ T cells from blood. These receptor sequences come from a woman younger than 35 in good health.

V is TRBV25-1 and J is TRBJ1-3; 9 nucleotides agree with TRBD1. CDR3 length: 15 residues. V lost 4 bases to trimming and J lost 1 base; unmatched junction nucleotides: 2. The germline V gene has CDR1 MGHDK and CDR2 SYGVNS. As DNA, the CDR3 is TGTGCCAGCAGTGGGGACAGGGTATCTGGAAACACCATATATTTT. As protein: CASSGDRVSGNTIYF.

The gene calls are TRBV7-9 and TRBJ2-2; TRBD2 aligns across 9 bases. J gave up 6 bases and V 2 bases, and 7 bases lay outside the gene matches. Germline assignment: CDR1 SEHNR and CDR2 FQNEAQ (reference sequence). The length of the CDR3 is 16 residues. The CDR3 bases are TGTGCCAGCAGCTTACGGCTAGCGGGAAGGTCCGGGGAGCTGTTTTTT. Translation: CASSLRLAGRSGELFF.

The gene calls are TRBV7-2 and TRBJ2-2; TRBD2 matches at 7 bases. In germline, CDR1 is SGHTA, CDR2 FQGNSA. After removal of 4 bases from V and 6 bases from J, the junction contained 8 bases not matched to a gene. CDR3 length equals 15 residues. The CDR3, as DNA: TGTGCCAGCAGCTCCCCGGGAGGAATTCCCGGGGAGCTGTTTTTT. Its protein product is CASSSPGGIPGELFF.

This clone has just a few counts. The genes are TRBV7-9 and TRBJ1-1; D is unresolved. The ends were cut back, 6 bases at V and 0 bases at J, with 5 bases in the middle. The germline V gene encodes CDR1 SEHNR and CDR2 FQNEAQ (reference sequence). The CDR3 spans 12 residues. CDR3 in DNA: TGTGCCAGCAGTCAATTGAACACTGAAGCTTTCTTT. Encoded protein: CASSQLNTEAFF.

This clone appeared a few times. The V call is TRBV10-3, the J call TRBJ2-7, with TRBD1 identical over 10 bases. J gave up 0 bases and V 8 bases, and 10 bases lay outside the gene matches. The CDR3 has 16 residues. CDR1 and CDR2 from the germline V gene are ENHRY and SYGVKD. Here the CDR3 reads CAIGALGQGSSYEQYF. For the CDR3, the DNA is TGTGCCATCGGGGCCTTGGGACAGGGGAGCTCCTACGAGCAGTACTTC.

The gene calls are TRBV6-1 and TRBJ1-5; a weak D match, TRBD1 (6 bases). V was shortened by 11 bases and J by 1 base, with 15 bases between the two germline ends. CDR1 MNHNS and CDR2 SASEGT come from the germline V gene. The CDR3 is 14 residues long. For the CDR3, the DNA is TGTGCCGGTGCGGGGGGGCGAAGCAATCAGCCCCAGCATTTT. Translating gives CAGAGGRSNQPQHF.

This clone has just a few counts. This chain uses TRBV7-8 with TRBJ2-2; maybe TRBD1 (5 bases). The V gene lost 5 bases and the J gene lost 1 base, with 11 bases spanning the gap. This CDR3 spans 15 amino acids. CDR1 and CDR2 from the germline V gene are SGHVS and FQNEAQ. In DNA form, the CDR3 reads TGTGCCAGCAGCCGAAGGGGCGGGAACACCGGGGAGCTGTTTTTT. This translates into CASSRRGGNTGELFF.

This clone occurred a few times. This chain links TRBV28 with TRBJ1-2; D possibly corresponds to TRBD1 (6 bases). The V gene lost 8 bases and the J gene lost 6 bases, with 10 bases spanning the gap. CDR1 and CDR2 (germline): MDHEN, SYDVKM. CDR3 length: 11 amino acids. CDR3 coding DNA: TGTGCCAGCGGAAACAGGGATGGCTACACCTTC. Protein sequence: CASGNRDGYTF.

This clone has just a few counts. The chain employs TRBV5-1 and TRBJ2-1; D possibly corresponds to TRBD2 (5 bases). CDR3 length: 16 residues. Trimming pared 7 bases from V and 0 bases from J, leaving 17 bases between. CDR1 is SGHRS and CDR2 is YFSETQ in the germline V gene. As DNA, the CDR3 is TGCGCCAGCCGCGTCGCTCCTGGGAGCTCCTACAATGAGCAGTTCTTC. Protein product: CASRVAPGSSYNEQFF.

This clone was seen more than once but under ten times. This chain links TRBV5-1 with TRBJ1-4; weak D call: TRBD1 (5 bases). From germline, CDR1 is SGHRS and CDR2 YFSETQ. The CDR3 spans 15 residues. V was clipped by 0 bases and J by 8 bases, with 14 bases between them. CDR3 amino acids: CASSLGAQGVEKLFF. The CDR3 DNA sequence: TGCGCCAGCAGCTTGGGAGCTCAGGGTGTCGAAAAACTGTTTTTT.

CDR3 residues: CASSLSNTGELFF. DNA of the CDR3: TGTGCCAGCTCCCTTTCGAACACCGGGGAGCTGTTTTTT. The V gene is TRBV6-1, the J gene TRBJ2-2; D call uncertain. This CDR3 has 13 amino acids. Trimming took 8 bases from V and 0 from J, leaving 7 bases between them. Germline CDR1 and CDR2: MNHNS and SASEGT.